The 15 T cell receptor beta chains below come from one sample, sequenced in a study of OX40 agonist ivuxolimab in advanced cancers. Library preparation employed the immunoSEQ multiplex PCR assay. TCRdb took this table from immuneACCESS and kept in-frame rearrangements with V and J called. Such tables lack part of the clones; where checked against another copy, unresolved V genes explain under half of the gap, and the rest is unexplained. In this sample the table shows about 77,000 clones, approximately 82% of which occur a single time. The ten largest clonotypes hold about 0.8% of the sample. The sample in question was CD4+ or CD8+ T cells sorted from blood, obtained in a trial of the OX40 agonist ivuxolimab. Receptor source: an adult with an advanced solid tumor such as melanoma, head and neck, liver or kidney cancer.

The rearrangement uses TRBV5-1 and TRBJ1-1; 11 nucleotides line up with TRBD1. Germline assignment: CDR1 SGHRS and CDR2 YFSETQ. The CDR3 has 12 amino acids. J gave up 11 bases and V 4 bases, and 4 bases lay outside the gene matches. CDR3: CASSPGQGAAFF. The CDR3 region has the DNA TGCGCCAGCAGCCCCGGACAGGGGGCTGCTTTCTTT. The full variable domain, with the rest looked up from reference TRBV5-1 and TRBJ1-1, is KAGVTQTPRYLIKTRGQQVTLSCSPISGHRSVSWYQQTPGQGLQFLFEYFSETQRNKGNFPGRFSGRQFSNSRSEMNVSTLELGDSALYLCASSPGQGAAFFGQGTRLTVV.

This clone has a handful of counts. This chain links TRBV5-4 with TRBJ1-2; weak D call: TRBD1 (5 bases). V lost 7 bases, J lost 3 bases, and 16 bases lay in between. There are 14 residues in the CDR3. Looked up from germline, CDR1 is SGHNT and CDR2 is YYREEE (reference sequence). The CDR3 region has the DNA TGTGCCAGCCACCAGTACTTAGGGGACTATGGCTACACCTTC. Translated: CASHQYLGDYGYTF.

This chain joins TRBV28 and TRBJ2-2, with 8 bases that match TRBD2. J lost 5 bases, V lost 5 bases, and 13 bases had no gene match. This CDR3 spans 17 amino acids. CDR1 and CDR2 from the germline V gene are MDHEN and SYDVKM. The CDR3 loop is CASSPPSGGGLTGELFF. In nucleotides, the CDR3 is TGTGCCAGCAGTCCACCGAGTGGCGGGGGGCTGACCGGGGAGCTGTTTTTT.

The gene calls are TRBV2 and TRBJ1-4, with D unclear. V was clipped by 6 bases and J by 6 bases, with 11 bases between them. The germline CDR1 and CDR2 sequences are SNHLY and FYNNEI. The CDR3 is made up of 13 amino acids. CDR3 DNA: TGTGCCAGCAGCATTTACTGGGATGAAAAACTGTTTTTT. It yields the protein CASSIYWDEKLFF.

The V and J genes are TRBV10-3 and TRBJ2-7, with D possibly matching TRBD1 (5 bases). The CDR3 extends over 14 amino acids. CDR1 is ENHRY, CDR2 SYGVKD, per germline. Trimming pared 3 bases from V and 0 bases from J, leaving 9 bases between. The CDR3 loop is CAISDQGTSYEQYF. CDR3 nucleotides: TGTGCCATCAGTGACCAGGGAACCTCCTACGAGCAGTACTTC.

The chain recombines TRBV5-1 with TRBJ2-1, with D maybe TRBD2 (6 bases). The CDR3 consists of 15 residues. Trimming pared 4 bases from V and 8 bases from J, leaving 19 bases between. Per the germline V gene, CDR1 is SGHRS and CDR2 is YFSETQ. The CDR3 spells CASSPGGTNGDEQFF. In DNA, the CDR3 is TGCGCCAGCAGCCCCGGGGGTACCAACGGGGATGAGCAGTTCTTC. Variable domain in full (rest from reference TRBV5-1 and TRBJ2-1): KAGVTQTPRYLIKTRGQQVTLSCSPISGHRSVSWYQQTPGQGLQFLFEYFSETQRNKGNFPGRFSGRQFSNSRSEMNVSTLELGDSALYLCASSPGGTNGDEQFFGPGTRLTVL.

The J gene is TRBJ2-5, the V gene TRBV6-5; the match to TRBD1 covers 7 bases. V trimming: 6 bases; J trimming: 3 bases; junction bases outside the gene matches: 7. The germline CDR1 and CDR2 sequences are MNHEY and SVGAGI. The CDR3 runs 14 residues. CDR3 bases: TGTGCCAGCAGGAGACAGGGCAGAGAAGAGACCCAGTACTTC. Encoded protein: CASRRQGREETQYF.

V and J are TRBV5-5 and TRBJ1-6; D is unresolved. The CDR3 has 13 residues. Germline assignment: CDR1 SGHKS and CDR2 YYEKEE (reference sequence). This chain's CDR3 is CATKTVQNSPLHF. The CDR3 DNA is TGTGCGACCAAGACTGTCCAGAATTCACCCCTCCACTTT.

This chain uses TRBV7-9 with TRBJ1-3, with no clear D. The CDR3 loop spans 13 amino acids. The germline CDR1 and CDR2 sequences are SEHNR and FQNEAQ (reference sequence). The ends were cut back, 2 bases at V and 2 bases at J, with 4 bases in the middle. The CDR3 DNA reads as TGTGCCAGCAGCTTAAATACTGGAAACACCATATATTTT. Protein sequence: CASSLNTGNTIYF.

The rearrangement links TRBV27 to TRBJ1-1; D is unclear. This CDR3 is built from 13 residues. From germline, CDR1 is MNHEY and CDR2 SMNVEV (reference sequence). Trimming removed 3 bases from V and 8 bases from J, with 13 bases in between. CDR3 in amino acids: CASSFLAGAEAFF. The CDR3 DNA is TGTGCCAGCAGTTTTCTGGCGGGCGCGGAAGCTTTCTTT.

This chain links TRBV27 with TRBJ2-1, with 11 bases identical to TRBD1. This CDR3 contains 14 residues. The junction had 4 bases not matched to a gene; V was cut back by 4 bases and J by 8 bases. The germline V gene encodes CDR1 MNHEY and CDR2 SMNVEV (reference sequence). DNA for the CDR3: TGTGCCAGCAGTTGGACAGGGGGCCCCGATGAGCAGTTCTTC. Amino acid sequence: CASSWTGGPDEQFF.

The chain recombines TRBV6-6 with TRBJ2-1; 16 bases are shared with TRBD2. CDR3 length: 16 residues. Trimming took 6 bases from V and 10 from J; bases not matched to a gene: 9. Germline CDR1 MNHNY, CDR2 SVGAGI (reference sequence). The CDR3 DNA is TGTGCCAGCAGCCTCGGGACTAGCGGGAGGGCCGAGGAGCAGTTCTTC. Translation: CASSLGTSGRAEEQFF.

For the CDR3, the DNA is TGTGCCAGCAGCTTAGATCGGACGGGTGAAGCTTTCTTT. Translating it yields CASSLDRTGEAFF. The chain couples TRBV11-2 to TRBJ1-1, with no clear D. Germline loops: CDR1 SGHAT, CDR2 FQNNGV. Trimming took off 0 bases at V and 7 bases at J, with 9 bases between the two ends. This CDR3 is built from 13 residues.

The rearrangement links TRBV7-2 to TRBJ1-2; D unresolved. The V and J ends lost 1 base and 8 bases respectively, with 8 bases between them. There are 12 residues in the CDR3. Per the germline V gene, CDR1 is SGHTA and CDR2 is FQGNSA. This CDR3 is CASSLDRGGYTF. The CDR3 coding sequence is TGTGCCAGCAGCTTAGACAGAGGCGGCTACACCTTC.

The chain is built from TRBV4-1 and TRBJ1-3; a possible D gene is TRBD1 (6 bases). Trimming pared 4 bases from V and 3 bases from J, leaving 16 bases between. Germline V gene sequence: CDR1 MGHRA, CDR2 YSYEKL. The CDR3 loop spans 16 amino acids. The CDR3 bases are TGCGCCAGCAGCCGGGGACAAACCGCTTATGGAAACACCATATATTTT. It encodes CASSRGQTAYGNTIYF.